This T cell receptor (beta chain) stems from a study of OX40 agonist ivuxolimab in advanced cancers. As regards this clone: Its target is not known.

Germline values: CDR1 SGHRS, CDR2 YFSETQ. V lost 3 bases, J lost 3 bases, and 6 bases stayed unmatched. CDR3 size: 15 residues. Patients were excluded for autoimmune disease history or systemic immunosuppression. The method was immunoSEQ multiplex PCR; TCRdb's version includes in-frame clones alone and lacks a portion of them. The profile shows 50,000 to 70,000 clones, about 93% of them singletons. General study results and limits: CD8+ T cells showed, on average, more clonal expansion than CD4+ cells.

The receptor's source is an adult with an advanced solid tumor such as melanoma, head and neck, liver or kidney cancer. Sample: CD4+ or CD8+ T cells sorted from blood, taken in a trial of the OX40 agonist ivuxolimab. The V and J genes are TRBV5-1 and TRBJ2-4; 7 bases are shared with TRBD2. The CDR3 here is CASSYWTGGKNIQYF. CDR3 coding DNA: TGCGCCAGCAGCTACTGGACGGGGGGCAAAAACATTCAGTACTTC.